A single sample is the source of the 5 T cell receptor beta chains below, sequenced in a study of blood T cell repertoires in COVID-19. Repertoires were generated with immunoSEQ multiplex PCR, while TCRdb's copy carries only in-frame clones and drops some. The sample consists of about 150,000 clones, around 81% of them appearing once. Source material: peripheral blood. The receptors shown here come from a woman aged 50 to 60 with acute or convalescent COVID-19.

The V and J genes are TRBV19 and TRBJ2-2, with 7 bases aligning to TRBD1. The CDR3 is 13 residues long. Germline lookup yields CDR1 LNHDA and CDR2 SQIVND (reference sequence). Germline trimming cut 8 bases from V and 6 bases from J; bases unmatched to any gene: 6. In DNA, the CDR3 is TGTGCCAGTTCCCTCCAGGGGGCCGGGGAGCTGTTTTTT. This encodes CASSLQGAGELFF. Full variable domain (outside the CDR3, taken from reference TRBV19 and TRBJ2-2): DGGITQSPKYLFRKEGQNVTLSCEQNLNHDAMYWYRQDPGQGLRLIYYSQIVNDFQKGDIAEGYSVSREKKESFPLTVTSAQKNPTAFYLCASSLQGAGELFFGEGSRLTVL.

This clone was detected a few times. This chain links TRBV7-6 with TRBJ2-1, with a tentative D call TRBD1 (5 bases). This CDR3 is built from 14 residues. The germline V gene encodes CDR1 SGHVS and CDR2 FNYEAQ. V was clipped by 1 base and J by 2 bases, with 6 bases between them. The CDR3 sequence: CASSLGRAYNEQFF. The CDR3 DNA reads TGTGCCAGCAGCTTAGGCAGGGCCTACAATGAGCAGTTCTTC.

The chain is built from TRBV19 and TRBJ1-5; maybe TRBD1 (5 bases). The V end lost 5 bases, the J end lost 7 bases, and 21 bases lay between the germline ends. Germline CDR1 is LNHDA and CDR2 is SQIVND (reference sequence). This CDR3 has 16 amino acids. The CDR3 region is CASSRSGTPEGQPQHF. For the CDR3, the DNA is TGTGCCAGTAGTCGTTCCGGGACCCCGGAGGGACAGCCCCAGCATTTT.

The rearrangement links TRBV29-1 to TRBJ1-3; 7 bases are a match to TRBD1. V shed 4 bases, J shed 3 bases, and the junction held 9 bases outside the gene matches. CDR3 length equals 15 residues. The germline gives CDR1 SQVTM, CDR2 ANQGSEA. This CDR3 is CSVGREGASGNTIYF. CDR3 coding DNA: TGCAGCGTTGGACGGGAGGGGGCCAGTGGAAACACCATATATTTT.

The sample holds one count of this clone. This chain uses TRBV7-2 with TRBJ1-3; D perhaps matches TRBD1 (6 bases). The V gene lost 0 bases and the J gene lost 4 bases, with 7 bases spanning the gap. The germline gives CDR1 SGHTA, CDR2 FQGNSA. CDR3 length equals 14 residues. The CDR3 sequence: CASSLAGGGNTIYF. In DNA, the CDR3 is TGTGCCAGCAGCTTAGCAGGGGGAGGAAACACCATATATTTT.